This T cell receptor beta chain emerged from a study of human T cells and chemical hapten exposure. Study context: Diphenylcyclopropenone doses were given weekly to the scalps of patients across the approximately 25-week study.

The CDR3 covers 14 residues. V lost 6 bases to trimming and J lost 3 bases; unmatched junction nucleotides: 7. From germline, CDR1 is MNHEY and CDR2 SVGAGI. This clonotype was seen more than once but under ten times. The time point: patch test 2, 6 weeks after DPC sensitization. Regarding treatment: therapeutic diphenylcyclopropenone sensitization with weekly scalp DPC. From the RACE reads, TCRdb called clonotypes with MiXCR, one entry per CDR3 protein. The top ten clones hold under 1.5% of a sample with 89,000 or so distinct CDR3 sequences, less than 8% of them seen once. The V gene is TRBV6-5, the J gene TRBJ1-2; TRBD1 matches 7 bases. Sequenced material: whole blood, taken in connection with sensitization to the hapten diphenylcyclopropenone (DPC). This sequence was found in a woman aged 30 to 39 with alopecia areata. Some clones in this sample may be carry-over from other donors' samples. The CDR3 region has the DNA TGTGCCAGCAGCCGGGACAGCAGAGACTATGGCTACACCTTC. Its translation is CASSRDSRDYGYTF.